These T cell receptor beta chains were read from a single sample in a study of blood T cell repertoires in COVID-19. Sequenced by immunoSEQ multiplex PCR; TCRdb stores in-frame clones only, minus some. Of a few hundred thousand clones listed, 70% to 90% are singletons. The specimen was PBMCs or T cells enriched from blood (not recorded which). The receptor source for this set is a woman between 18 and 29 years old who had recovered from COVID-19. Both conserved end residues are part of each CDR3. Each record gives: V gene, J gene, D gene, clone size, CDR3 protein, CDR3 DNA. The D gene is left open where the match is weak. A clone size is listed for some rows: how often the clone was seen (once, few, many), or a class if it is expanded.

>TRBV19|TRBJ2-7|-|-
CATIRGVFGYEQYF
TGTGCCACCATCAGGGGGGTTTTCGGCTACGAGCAGTACTTC
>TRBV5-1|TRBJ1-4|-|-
CASSPDRGEKLFF
TGCGCCAGCAGCCCGGATAGGGGTGAAAAACTGTTTTTT
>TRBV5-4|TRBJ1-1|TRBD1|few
CASSLQGVRNTEAFF
TGTGCCAGCAGCTTGCAGGGGGTAAGGAACACTGAAGCTTTCTTT
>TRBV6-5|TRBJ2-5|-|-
CASRVTGTRETQYF
TGTGCCAGCAGGGTGACAGGGACTAGAGAGACCCAGTACTTC
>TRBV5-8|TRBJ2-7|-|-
CASSHRGRSSYEQYF
TGTGCCAGCAGCCACCGAGGTAGAAGCTCCTACGAGCAGTACTTC
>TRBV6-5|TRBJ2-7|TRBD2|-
CASSYSASGAYEQYF
TGTGCCAGCAGTTACTCGGCTAGCGGGGCCTACGAGCAGTACTTC
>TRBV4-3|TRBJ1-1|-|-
CASSQAPGGAGNTEAFF
TGCGCCAGCAGCCAAGCCCCAGGAGGGGCTGGGAACACTGAAGCTTTCTTT
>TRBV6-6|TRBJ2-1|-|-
CASGKSYNEQFF
TGTGCCAGCGGCAAATCTTACAATGAGCAGTTCTTC
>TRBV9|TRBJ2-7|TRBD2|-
CASTLTSNSYEQYF
TGTGCCAGCACCCTGACTAGCAATAGCTACGAGCAGTACTTC
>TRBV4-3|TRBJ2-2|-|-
CASSQRMLAESSNTGELFF
TGCGCCAGCAGCCAAAGGATGCTGGCGGAAAGTTCGAACACCGGGGAGCTGTTTTTT
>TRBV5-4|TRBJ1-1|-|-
CASSLVASRGTEAFF
TGTGCCAGCAGCTTGGTGGCCTCCCGGGGGACTGAAGCTTTCTTT
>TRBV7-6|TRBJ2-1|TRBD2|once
CASSLPLRAAGPDGGQFF
TGTGCCAGCAGCTTGCCCCTCAGGGCAGCGGGGCCAGATGGAGGGCAGTTCTTC
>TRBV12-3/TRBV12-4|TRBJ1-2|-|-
CASSFSGQERYTF
TGTGCCAGCAGTTTTAGTGGGCAGGAACGCTACACCTTC
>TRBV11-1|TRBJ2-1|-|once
CASSPEGGAPNEQFF
TGTGCCAGCAGCCCCGAAGGGGGGGCGCCGAATGAGCAGTTCTTC
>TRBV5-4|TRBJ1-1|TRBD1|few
CASSSGQGGGTEAFF
TGTGCCAGCAGCTCAGGACAGGGTGGAGGCACTGAAGCTTTCTTT
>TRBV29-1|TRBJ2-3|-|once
CSVAEWVRTDTQYF
TGCAGCGTTGCGGAGTGGGTGAGGACAGATACGCAGTATTTT
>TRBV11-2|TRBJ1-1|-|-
CASSLEAALNTEAFF
TGTGCCAGCAGCTTAGAGGCAGCGTTGAACACTGAAGCTTTCTTT
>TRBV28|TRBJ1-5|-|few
CASHRVSLNQPQHF
TGTGCCAGCCACAGGGTCTCTCTCAATCAGCCCCAGCATTTT
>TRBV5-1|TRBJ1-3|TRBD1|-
CASQQGGVGNTIYF
TGCGCCAGCCAGCAGGGGGGAGTTGGAAACACCATATATTTT
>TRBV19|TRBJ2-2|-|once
CASSIPFGGVRRTGELFF
TGTGCCAGTAGTATCCCCTTCGGAGGGGTACGGAGGACCGGGGAGCTGTTTTTT
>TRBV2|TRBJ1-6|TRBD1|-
CASSSDREYNSPLHF
TGTGCCAGCAGTTCCGACAGGGAATATAATTCACCCCTCCACTTT
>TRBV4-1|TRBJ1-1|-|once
CASSPRDNVNTEAFF
TGCGCCAGCAGCCCCCGGGACAACGTGAACACTGAAGCTTTCTTT
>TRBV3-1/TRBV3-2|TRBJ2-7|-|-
CASSQAVIVGYEQYF
TGTGCCAGCAGCCAAGCCGTAATAGTTGGCTACGAGCAGTACTTC
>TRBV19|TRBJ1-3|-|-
CAKSSVGRSGNTIYF
TGTGCCAAATCCAGCGTTGGTCGCTCTGGAAACACCATATATTTT
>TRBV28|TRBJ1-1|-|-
CAKQAGGVSMNTEAFF
TGTGCCAAGCAGGCGGGGGGCGTGAGTATGAACACTGAAGCTTTCTTT
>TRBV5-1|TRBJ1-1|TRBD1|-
CASSPADRMGAFF
TGCGCCAGCAGCCCAGCGGACAGGATGGGAGCTTTCTTT
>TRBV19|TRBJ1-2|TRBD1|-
CASSIRTKTGIYGYTF
TGTGCCAGTAGTATAAGGACTAAGACAGGGATCTATGGCTACACCTTC
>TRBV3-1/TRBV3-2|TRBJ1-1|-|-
CASSPLVGQAFF
TGTGCCAGCAGCCCCCTCGTGGGCCAAGCTTTCTTT
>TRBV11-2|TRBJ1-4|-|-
CASSLGRSNEKLFF
TGTGCCAGCAGCTTAGGGCGGTCAAATGAAAAACTGTTTTTT
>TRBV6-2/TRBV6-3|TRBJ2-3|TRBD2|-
CASSYSIQRGTYTINTQYF
TGTGCCAGCAGTTACTCGATCCAGCGGGGAACCTATACCATAAATACGCAGTATTTT
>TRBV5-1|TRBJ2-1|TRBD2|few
CASSSSTGGYNEQFF
TGCGCCAGCAGCTCGTCTACGGGGGGCTACAATGAGCAGTTCTTC
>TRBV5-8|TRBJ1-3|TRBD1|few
CASSLTGSGNTIYF
TGTGCCAGCAGCCTGACAGGGTCTGGAAACACCATATATTTT
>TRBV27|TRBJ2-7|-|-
CASSPESSYEQYF
TGTGCCAGCAGTCCGGAGAGCTCCTACGAGCAGTACTTC
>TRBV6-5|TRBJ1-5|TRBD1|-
CASSNGQGRNQPQHF
TGTGCCAGCAGTAATGGACAGGGTCGCAATCAGCCCCAGCATTTT
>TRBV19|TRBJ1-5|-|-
CASSMSGQGTQPQHF
TGTGCCAGTAGTATGTCGGGTCAGGGTACTCAGCCCCAGCATTTT
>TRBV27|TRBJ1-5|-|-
CASSLILGSQPQHF
TGTGCCAGCAGTTTAATTCTAGGTTCCCAGCCCCAGCATTTT
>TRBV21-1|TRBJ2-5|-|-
CASSKMRLAGKETQYF
TGTGCCAGCAGCAAAATGAGACTAGCGGGAAAAGAGACCCAGTACTTC
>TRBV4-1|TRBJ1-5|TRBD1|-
CASSQETGDQPQHF
TGCGCCAGCAGCCAAGAGACAGGGGATCAGCCCCAGCATTTT
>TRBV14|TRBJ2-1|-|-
CASSFWSGQTNNEQFF
TGTGCCAGCAGCTTTTGGAGTGGACAGACTAACAATGAGCAGTTCTTC
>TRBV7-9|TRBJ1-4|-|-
CASSPRTPPNRLFF
TGTGCCAGCAGCCCGAGGACACCTCCTAACCGCCTGTTTTTT
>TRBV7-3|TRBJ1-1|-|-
CASSDTPNTEAFF
TGTGCCAGCAGCGACACACCGAACACTGAAGCTTTCTTT
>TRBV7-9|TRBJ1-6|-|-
CASSLGAGHNSPLHF
TGTGCCAGCAGCTTAGGGGCAGGGCACAATTCACCCCTCCACTTT
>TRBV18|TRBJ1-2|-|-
CASSPTGGRDYGYTF
TGTGCCAGCTCACCAACGGGGGGAAGGGACTATGGCTACACCTTC
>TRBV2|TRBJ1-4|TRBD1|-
CASSVRDSPNEKLFF
TGTGCCAGCAGTGTACGGGACAGCCCTAATGAAAAACTGTTTTTT
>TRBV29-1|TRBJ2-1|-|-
CSVGLLGAQFF
TGCAGCGTTGGTCTATTAGGGGCGCAGTTCTTC
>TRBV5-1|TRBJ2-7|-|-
CASSLAQDYEQYF
TGCGCCAGCAGCTTGGCCCAGGACTACGAGCAGTACTTC